This T cell receptor beta chain came from a study of T cells in Graves' hyperthyroidism and ophthalmopathy (dated by TCRdb to about 2019). For the study in its entirety: Peripheral blood was collected at initial diagnosis, before any treatment. A discovery cohort of approximately 97 patients, fewer than 50 with Graves' ophthalmopathy and fewer than 65 with stable Graves' hyperthyroidism, was used to find distinguishing TCR V-J signatures. The 100 or so discovery patients were randomly split 7:3 into training and test sets. An independent validation cohort of around 20 hyperthyroidism patients and 17 patients who later progressed to ophthalmopathy tested prospective prediction of ophthalmopathy. The paper reports TCR Vbeta CDR3 sequencing of approximately 140 peripheral blood samples: around 45 ophthalmopathy, fewer than 85 hyperthyroidism and about 17 progressor patients. Following sampling, methimazole starting at 30 mg daily was given to hyperthyroidism patients, and high-dose intravenous methylprednisolone was given to ophthalmopathy patients. The study also compared thyroid tissue and blood T-cell repertoires from roughly 6 Graves' hyperthyroidism patients.

The TCR beta CDR3 regions were amplified from RNA transcripts. For the first round of RT-PCR on the TCR CDR3, the HTBI primer set was used together with the Qiagen OneStep RT-PCR kit. Libraries were constructed in a second round of multiplex PCR, after which size selection and purification were carried out. Libraries were sequenced paired-end with 100 bp reads on an Illumina HiSeq2000. In the source study's methods: SOAPnuke was used to process the raw data, removing reads that contained adapters or uncalled bases, had a mean Phred below 15, or lacked an exact match to the constant primer or identifier. COPE v1.2.5 was used to merge the high-quality paired reads, and each unique nucleotide sequence was defined as a clonotype. Clonotypes were aligned to IMGT TRBV, TRBD and TRBJ reference segments using MiTCR v1.1. Only V-J combinations with frequency above 0.0001, covering about 99% of repertoires, were analysed. A TCS score was defined as the ratio of F50 (clonal expansion) to E x V (chaos), with BLOSUM62-based TCRdist applied between CDR3 peptides within each V-J. Welch's t-statistics and random forest reduced 500 to 550 V-J features to 13, which were used in a naive Bayes classifier (R e1071). In-frame beta chains were kept once TCRdb had trimmed the public reads at Q25 with fastp and called clones with MiXCR. Entries are consolidated by CDR3 protein sequence, retaining the most common genes and DNA. The V and J calls come from TCRdb's annotation, not from the publication. This sample gives a few hundred thousand distinct CDR3 sequences in total; roughly 14% of them show up just once. Of the sample, approximately 7.4% falls within the top ten clones.

Graves' hyperthyroidism was defined as stable when no progression to ophthalmopathy occurred over 18 months of follow-up. Hyperthyroidism patients were newly diagnosed, had a disease duration of under 2 months, and were aged 18 to 65 years. The study excluded patients with uncontrolled infections, other autoimmune diseases, pregnancy or lactation. Diagnoses were established on the basis of clinical symptoms, serum thyroxine and TRAb, thyroid ultrasound, and orbital computed tomography. PBMCs were separated from under 11 ml of fresh peripheral blood using Ficoll-Paque density gradient centrifugation. Total RNA was extracted using Trizol reagent, and RNA quality was assessed on an Agilent 2100 Bioanalyzer. This clonotype was observed a handful of times. Its recognized antigen is unknown. Base quality data are lacking; no much larger clone is found one base away. The paper's findings and limits, for the study overall: Blood samples also contained most of the expanded thyroid clonotypes (frequency above 0.001), which suggests that blood repertoires may reflect thyroid immune responses. A 13 V-J signature model separated ophthalmopathy from stable hyperthyroidism, with approximately 86% sensitivity and roughly 81% specificity in cross-validation and 80%/75% in testing. During validation, the model predicted progression to ophthalmopathy a median of approximately 6 months ahead of onset, with almost 71% sensitivity and under 85% specificity. No statistical method was used to set the sample size in advance, and investigators knew the group allocation.

The CDR3 holds 14 amino acids from the cysteine to the phenylalanine. Only CDR3 DNA is held: 42 bases, read in frame from base 1. Germline trimming amounts to 6 bases on V and 5 bases on J, with 3 as the count of junction bases outside the gene matches. Taken from the germline V gene (reference sequence), the CDR1 and CDR2 loops are LNHNV and YYDKDF. Sequencing input: blood. This chain joins TRBV15 to TRBJ2-1; TRBD2 aligns with 11 central bases. The receptor was derived from a woman aged 25-40 years with Graves' hyperthyroidism. The DNA sequence is given as TGTGCCACCAGAGGGACTAGCGGTAACAATGAGCAGTTCTTC. Translated, this gives CATRGTSGNNEQFF. The variable domain in full, with residues beyond the CDR3 obtained from the reference TRBV15 and TRBJ2-1 genes, is DAMVIQNPRYQVTQFGKPVTLSCSQTLNHNVMYWYQQKSSQAPKLLFHYYDKDFNNEADTPDNFQSRRPNTSFCFLDIRSPGLGDTAMYLCATRGTSGNNEQFFGPGTRLTVL.